The 23 T cell receptor beta chains listed next were all sequenced from one sample in a study of blood T cell repertoires in COVID-19. TCRdb's table, derived via immunoSEQ multiplex PCR, lists solely in-frame clones and lacks some. The sample shows more than 120,000 clones, 80% to 90% of them seen only once. Source material: peripheral blood. Receptors originate from a woman between 45 and 65 years old with acute or convalescent COVID-19.

The chain recombines TRBV19 with TRBJ2-4; D possibly corresponds to TRBD1 (7 bases). V lost 3 bases, J lost 3 bases, and 9 bases lay in between. The CDR3 length is 14 residues. Per germline, CDR1 LNHDA and CDR2 SQIVND (reference sequence). CDR3 residues: CASSIRGDKNIQYF. The CDR3 DNA reads as TGTGCCAGTAGTATCAGGGGGGACAAAAACATTCAGTACTTC.

V usage is TRBV6-1 and J usage is TRBJ1-4; a possible D gene is TRBD1 (5 bases). The CDR3 is 15 amino acids. Between the trimmed V and J ends, which lost 1 base and 0 bases, there was a span of 6 bases. CDR1 is MNHNS and CDR2 is SASEGT in the germline V gene. The DNA of the CDR3 is TGTGCCAGCAGTGAAGGCAGGGCAACTAATGAAAAACTGTTTTTT. Protein sequence: CASSEGRATNEKLFF.

The chain combines TRBV9 with TRBJ1-1; D is uncertain. Germline V lookup: CDR1 SGDLS, CDR2 YYNGEE. V dropped 0 bases and J dropped 4 bases, with 10 bases sitting between them. The CDR3 is 14 residues long. The CDR3 DNA reads as TGTGCCAGCAGCGTAGGTGTCCGGAGCACTGAAGCTTTCTTT. It is translated as CASSVGVRSTEAFF.

The chain couples TRBV25-1 to TRBJ1-1; D not certain. The CDR3 extends over 13 amino acids. Germline CDR1 MGHDK, CDR2 SYGVNS. Trimming removed 3 bases from V and 10 bases from J, with 15 bases in between. CDR3 nucleotide sequence: TGTGCCAGCAGTGATGTAACCTTCGCGGGAGCTTTCTTT. This gives the protein CASSDVTFAGAFF.

The rearrangement joins TRBV5-3 to TRBJ1-1; 8 nucleotides match TRBD1. TRBV5-3 has ORF status, its function being uncertain. The J segment lost 2 bases and the V segment lost 4 bases, leaving 7 bases of the junction unmatched. The CDR3 runs to 15 residues. This chain's CDR3 is CARSGQTGVNTEAFF. The CDR3 DNA is TGTGCCAGAAGCGGCCAGACAGGGGTAAACACTGAAGCTTTCTTT.

The chain links TRBV24-1 to TRBJ2-7; no definite D call. The germline V and J ends were trimmed by 2 bases and 8 bases, with 18 bases remaining between them. The CDR3 loop spans 15 amino acids. Per germline, CDR1 KGHDR and CDR2 SFDVKD. The CDR3 sequence: CATSDWAESPSQQYF. CDR3 nucleotides: TGTGCCACCAGTGATTGGGCCGAGTCACCATCTCAGCAGTACTTC.

This sequence joins TRBV5-5 and TRBJ1-2, with 9 bases identical to TRBD1. Germline V gene data show CDR1 as SGHKS and CDR2 as YYEKEE (reference sequence). This CDR3 contains 15 residues. The J segment lost 0 bases and the V segment lost 4 bases, leaving 4 bases of the junction unmatched. CDR3 residues: CASSQRTGANYGYTF. CDR3 sequence (DNA): TGTGCCAGCAGCCAGAGGACAGGGGCTAACTATGGCTACACCTTC. The variable domain in full, completed from reference TRBV5-5 and TRBJ1-2, reads DAGVTQSPTHLIKTRGQQVTLRCSPISGHKSVSWYQQVLGQGPQFIFQYYEKEERGRGNFPDRFSARQFPNYSSELNVNALLLGDSALYLCASSQRTGANYGYTFGSGTRLTVV.

This chain links TRBV18 with TRBJ1-1, with TRBD1 matching over 10 bases. Germline CDR1 and CDR2: KGHSH and LQKENI. The CDR3 runs to 14 residues. V lost 3 bases to trimming and J lost 5 bases; unmatched junction nucleotides: 3. Here the CDR3 reads CASSPDRGGTEAFF. The CDR3 nucleotides are TGTGCCAGCTCACCGGACAGGGGGGGTACTGAAGCTTTCTTT. The whole variable domain, remainder taken from reference TRBV18 and TRBJ1-1, is NAGVMQNPRHLVRRRGQEARLRCSPMKGHSHVYWYRQLPEEGLKFMVYLQKENIIDESGMPKERFSAEFPKEGPSILRIQQVVRGDSAAYFCASSPDRGGTEAFFGQGTRLTVV.

The chain combines TRBV27 with TRBJ2-7; maybe TRBD2 (5 bases). CDR1 MNHEY and CDR2 SMNVEV come from the germline V gene (reference sequence). This CDR3 comprises 14 residues. The V end was cut by 2 bases, the J end by 5 bases, with 13 bases between. DNA of the CDR3: TGTGCCAGCAGTTTACGGGTCACGGGAAACGAGCAGTACTTC. Protein product: CASSLRVTGNEQYF.

This rearrangement joins TRBV7-3 to TRBJ2-1; D not certain. Trimming cost V 5 bases and J 0 bases, with 11 bases left between them. The CDR3 contains 15 residues. Germline loops: CDR1 SGHTA, CDR2 FQGTGA. The CDR3 coding sequence is TGTGCCAGCAGCCTATCCCGTGCCTCCTACAATGAGCAGTTCTTC. Amino acid sequence: CASSLSRASYNEQFF. Filled out from reference TRBV7-3 and TRBJ2-1, the complete variable domain reads GAGVSQTPSNKVTEKGKYVELRCDPISGHTALYWYRQSLGQGPEFLIYFQGTGAADDSGLPNDRFFAVRPEGSVSTLKIQRTERGDSAVYLCASSLSRASYNEQFFGPGTRLTVL.

The J gene is TRBJ1-5, the V gene TRBV30; D perhaps matches TRBD1 (6 bases). Germline CDR1 is GTSNPN and CDR2 is SVGIG (reference sequence). The CDR3 is 15 residues long. Trimming stripped 2 bases from V and 7 bases from J, with 18 bases between. The CDR3 bases are TGTGCCTGGAGTAGGGACACCCTAGCTGGCCAGCCCCAGCATTTT. It translates to CAWSRDTLAGQPQHF.

The J gene is TRBJ1-1, the V gene TRBV6-5, with 8 bases lining up with TRBD1. Trimming removed 4 bases from V and 1 base from J; junction bases left unmatched: 8. Germline V gives CDR1 MNHEY, CDR2 SVGAGI. The CDR3 contains 16 residues. CDR3 amino acids: CASSFGQGGKNTEAFF. The CDR3 nucleotides are TGTGCCAGCAGTTTCGGACAGGGAGGGAAGAACACTGAAGCTTTCTTT.

This clone was detected only once. The chain uses TRBV7-2 and TRBJ2-5, with D perhaps TRBD1 (5 bases). CDR1 is SGHTA and CDR2 is FQGNSA in the germline V gene. CDR3 length: 15 amino acids. V was shortened by 5 bases and J by 4 bases, with 17 bases between the two germline ends. DNA of the CDR3: TGTGCCAGCAGCCAAGACTCAGGAACAGGAGAGACCCAGTACTTC. Protein sequence: CASSQDSGTGETQYF.

This chain joins TRBV11-3 and TRBJ2-6; TRBD2 might be the D (5 bases). V shed 1 base and J shed 0 bases, with 13 bases lying between them. This CDR3 is 18 amino acids long. Germline V lookup: CDR1 SGHNT, CDR2 YENEEA. CDR3 in amino acids: CASSLGGFANSGANVLTF. For the CDR3, the DNA is TGTGCCAGCAGCTTAGGAGGGTTTGCAAACTCTGGGGCCAACGTCCTGACTTTC.

The chain employs TRBV19 and TRBJ2-6; 9 positions match TRBD1. The V and J ends lost 6 bases and 0 bases, in that order; junction bases with no gene match: 6. The CDR3 consists of 17 residues. Germline V CDR1 and CDR2: LNHDA, SQIVND (reference sequence). CDR3 protein: CASRHGTGNSGANVLTF. CDR3 in DNA: TGTGCCAGTAGACACGGGACAGGGAACTCTGGGGCCAACGTCCTGACTTTC.

The chain carries TRBV2 and TRBJ1-2; TRBD1 agrees at 8 bases. CDR3 length: 14 residues. The V gene's germline CDR1 is SNHLY and CDR2 FYNNEI. V dropped 7 bases and J dropped 8; count of bases not matched to a gene: 12. In DNA, the CDR3 is TGTGCCAGCATCAAAGGGCAGGGGGCGCGAGGCTACACCTTC. Its translation: CASIKGQGARGYTF.

J is TRBJ1-5 and V is TRBV5-8; no clear D gene. Germline loops: CDR1 SGHTS, CDR2 YDEGEE. The CDR3 contains 12 residues. V dropped 7 bases and J dropped 3 bases, with 8 bases sitting between them. CDR3 sequence reads: CASGRPNQPQHF. The CDR3 DNA follows: TGTGCCAGCGGGCGCCCCAATCAGCCCCAGCATTTT.

This chain uses TRBV7-3 with TRBJ2-1; D may be TRBD2 (5 bases). Between the trimmed V and J ends, which lost 0 bases and 8 bases, there was a span of 8 bases. CDR1 is SGHTA, CDR2 FQGTGA, per germline. CDR3 length equals 13 residues. The CDR3 here is CASSLTPGDEQFF. The CDR3 DNA sequence: TGTGCCAGCAGCTTAACGCCCGGGGATGAGCAGTTCTTC.

V gene TRBV7-3 combines with J gene TRBJ1-1, with 9 nucleotides matching TRBD1. Looked up from germline, CDR1 is SGHTA and CDR2 is FQGTGA. This CDR3 region has 18 residues. Trimming cost V 0 bases and J 3 bases; bases outside gene matches: 11. CDR3 residues: CASSLTGTGGVGDTEAFF. In DNA, the CDR3 is TGTGCCAGCAGCTTAACTGGAACAGGGGGCGTGGGTGACACTGAAGCTTTCTTT.

In this sample, this clone turned up once. The V and J genes are TRBV18 and TRBJ2-6; possibly TRBD2 for D (5 bases). V was clipped by 4 bases and J by 4 bases, with 17 bases between them. Germline CDR1 KGHSH, CDR2 LQKENI. This CDR3 contains 17 residues. This CDR3 reads CASSLRTAPFGANVLTF. For the CDR3, the DNA is TGTGCCAGCTCACTCAGGACTGCCCCCTTCGGGGCCAACGTCCTGACTTTC.

The chain joins TRBV30 to TRBJ2-7, with 8 bases matching TRBD1. V lost 0 bases to trimming and J lost 7 bases; unmatched junction nucleotides: 11. Germline CDR1 and CDR2: GTSNPN and SVGIG (reference sequence). CDR3 length: 15 residues. The CDR3: CAWSVTDGQGREQYF. As DNA, the CDR3 is TGTGCCTGGAGTGTCACGGATGGACAGGGCAGGGAGCAGTACTTC.

The chain combines TRBV11-2 with TRBJ1-4; D gene uncertain. This CDR3 is 12 amino acids long. The V gene lost 1 base and the J gene lost 8 bases, with 5 bases spanning the gap. Germline CDR1 and CDR2: SGHAT and FQNNGV. Here the CDR3 reads CASSLGGEKLFF. The CDR3 DNA sequence: TGTGCCAGCAGCTTAGGAGGGGAAAAACTGTTTTTT.

CDR3: CASSFGQGNTGELFF. In DNA form, the CDR3 reads TGTGCCAGCAGCTTCGGGCAGGGGAACACCGGGGAGCTGTTTTTT. The V and J genes are TRBV11-2 and TRBJ2-2; D is perhaps TRBD1 (5 bases). The germline V gene encodes CDR1 SGHAT and CDR2 FQNNGV. Between the trimmed V and J ends, which lost 3 bases and 1 base, there was a span of 9 bases. The CDR3 loop spans 15 amino acids.